Below are 3 T cell receptor beta chains sequenced from a single sample in a study of PD-L1 blockade in urothelial cancer. Clones were sequenced by immunoSEQ multiplex PCR, and TCRdb holds only the in-frame ones, with some missing. Among about 82,000 clones, 82% were seen once, and the ten largest hold 9.5%. The source was PBMCs, collected around atezolizumab (anti-PD-L1) treatment. These receptors were taken from a man in his 70s with urothelial cancer.

In DNA, the CDR3 is TGTGCCAGCTCACCAGGTTCCGGTCAGCCCCAGCATTTT. Protein: CASSPGSGQPQHF. The V call is TRBV18, the J call TRBJ1-5; D is undetermined. V shed 2 bases and J shed 6 bases, with 8 bases lying between them. Germline V lookup: CDR1 KGHSH, CDR2 LQKENI. This CDR3 has 13 amino acids.

The chain has TRBV29-1 and TRBJ2-1; D remains unclear. CDR1 and CDR2 from the germline V gene are SQVTM and ANQGSEA. The length of the CDR3 is 14 residues. V was trimmed by 2 bases and J by 2 bases, leaving 10 bases between them. DNA for the CDR3: TGCAGCGTTGAACGGTCGACAACCTACAATGAGCAGTTCTTC. Amino acids: CSVERSTTYNEQFF.

V and J are TRBV11-3 and TRBJ2-2; D gene ambiguous. This CDR3 comprises 14 residues. Germline V gene sequence: CDR1 SGHNT, CDR2 YENEEA. V lost 5 bases to trimming and J lost 3 bases, with 10 bases between them. CDR3 in DNA: TGTGCCAGCAGCCCGCGGTTTGACACCGGGGAGCTGTTTTTT. Protein: CASSPRFDTGELFF.